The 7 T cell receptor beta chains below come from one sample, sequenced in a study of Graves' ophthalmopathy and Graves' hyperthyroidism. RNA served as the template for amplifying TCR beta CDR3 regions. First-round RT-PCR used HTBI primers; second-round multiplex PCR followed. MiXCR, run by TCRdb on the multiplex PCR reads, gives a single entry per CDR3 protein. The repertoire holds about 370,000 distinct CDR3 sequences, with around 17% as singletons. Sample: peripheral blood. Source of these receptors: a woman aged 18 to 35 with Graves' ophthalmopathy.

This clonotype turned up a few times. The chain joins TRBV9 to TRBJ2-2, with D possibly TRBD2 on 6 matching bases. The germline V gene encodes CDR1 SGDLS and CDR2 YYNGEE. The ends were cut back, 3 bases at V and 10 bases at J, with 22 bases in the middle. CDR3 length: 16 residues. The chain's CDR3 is CASSGRLVAEEEELFF. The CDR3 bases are TGTGCCAGCAGCGGGCGCCTCGTAGCGGAGGAAGAGGAGCTGTTTTTT. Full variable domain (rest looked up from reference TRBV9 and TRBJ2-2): DSGVTQTPKHLITATGQRVTLRCSPRSGDLSVYWYQQSLDQGLQFLIQYYNGEERAKGNILERFSAQQFPDLHSELNLSSLELGDSALYFCASSGRLVAEEEELFFGEGSRLTVL.

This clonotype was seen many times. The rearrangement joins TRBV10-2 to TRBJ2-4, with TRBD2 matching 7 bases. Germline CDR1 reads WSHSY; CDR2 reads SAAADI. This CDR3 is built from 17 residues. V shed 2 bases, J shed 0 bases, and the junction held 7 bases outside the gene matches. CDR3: CASSEVGRGLAKNIQYF. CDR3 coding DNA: TGCGCCAGCAGTGAGGTTGGGAGGGGCTTAGCCAAAAACATTCAGTACTTC.

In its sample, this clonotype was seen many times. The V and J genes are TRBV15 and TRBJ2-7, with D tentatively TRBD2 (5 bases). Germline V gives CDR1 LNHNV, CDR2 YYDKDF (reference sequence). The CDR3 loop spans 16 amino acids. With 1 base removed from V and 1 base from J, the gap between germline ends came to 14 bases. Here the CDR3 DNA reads TGTGCCACCAGCAGAGCTGTAGGGCCGGGATCCTACGAGCAGTACTTC. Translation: CATSRAVGPGSYEQYF. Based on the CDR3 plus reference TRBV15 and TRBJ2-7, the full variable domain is DAMVIQNPRYQVTQFGKPVTLSCSQTLNHNVMYWYQQKSSQAPKLLFHYYDKDFNNEADTPDNFQSRRPNTSFCFLDIRSPGLGDTAMYLCATSRAVGPGSYEQYFGPGTRLTVT.

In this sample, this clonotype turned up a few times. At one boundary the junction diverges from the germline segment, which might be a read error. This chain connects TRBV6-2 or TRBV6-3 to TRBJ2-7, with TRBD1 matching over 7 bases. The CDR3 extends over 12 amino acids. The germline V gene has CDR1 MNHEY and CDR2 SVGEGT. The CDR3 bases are TGTGCCAGCAGTTACCCCGACAGGGAGAAGCACTTC. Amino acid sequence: CASSYPDREKHF.

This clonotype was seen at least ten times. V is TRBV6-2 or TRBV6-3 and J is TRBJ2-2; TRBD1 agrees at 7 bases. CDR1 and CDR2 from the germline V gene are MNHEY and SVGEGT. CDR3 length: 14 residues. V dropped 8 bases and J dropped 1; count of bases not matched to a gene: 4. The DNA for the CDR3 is TGTGCCAGCCGAAGACAGGGGAACACCGGGGAGCTGTTTTTT. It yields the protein CASRRQGNTGELFF.

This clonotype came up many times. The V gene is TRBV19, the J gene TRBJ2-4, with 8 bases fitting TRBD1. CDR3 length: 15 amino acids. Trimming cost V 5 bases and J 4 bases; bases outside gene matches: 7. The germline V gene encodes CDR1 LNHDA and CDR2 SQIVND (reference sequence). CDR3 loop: CASSLQTGAKNIQYF. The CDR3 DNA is TGTGCCAGTAGTCTCCAGACAGGGGCAAAAAACATTCAGTACTTC.

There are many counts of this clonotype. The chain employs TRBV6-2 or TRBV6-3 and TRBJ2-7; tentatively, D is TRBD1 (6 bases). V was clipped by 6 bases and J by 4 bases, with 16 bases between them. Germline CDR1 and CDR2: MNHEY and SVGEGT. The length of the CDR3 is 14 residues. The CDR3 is CASRDVRQVYEQYF. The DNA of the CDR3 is TGTGCCAGCAGGGATGTCCGACAGGTTTACGAGCAGTACTTC.